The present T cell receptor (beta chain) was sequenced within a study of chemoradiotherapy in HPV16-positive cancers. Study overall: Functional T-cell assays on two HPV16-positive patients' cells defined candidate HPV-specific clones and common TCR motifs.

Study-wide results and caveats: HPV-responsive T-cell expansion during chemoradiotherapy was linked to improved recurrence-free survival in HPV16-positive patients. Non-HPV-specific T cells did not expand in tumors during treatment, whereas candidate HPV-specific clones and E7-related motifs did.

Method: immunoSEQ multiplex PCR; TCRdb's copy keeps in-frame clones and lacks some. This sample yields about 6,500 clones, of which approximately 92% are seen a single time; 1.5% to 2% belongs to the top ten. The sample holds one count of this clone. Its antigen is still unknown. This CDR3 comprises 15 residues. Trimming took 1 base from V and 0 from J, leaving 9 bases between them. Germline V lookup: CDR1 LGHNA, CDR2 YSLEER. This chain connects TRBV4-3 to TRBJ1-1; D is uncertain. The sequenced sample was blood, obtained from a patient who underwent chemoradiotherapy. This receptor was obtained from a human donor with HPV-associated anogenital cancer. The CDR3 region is CASSQALVLNTEAFF. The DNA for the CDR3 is TGCGCCAGCAGCCAAGCCTTGGTGCTGAACACTGAAGCTTTCTTT.